The next 8 T cell receptor beta chains were all read from a single sample in a study of vaccination and CD4 T cells after COVID-19. Sequencing of cultured CD4+ T cell DNA used the Oncomine TCR Beta short-read assay. MiXCR was run by TCRdb on the PCR reads, yielding one entry per CDR3 protein. This sample yields about 15,000 distinct CDR3 sequences, of which 30% are seen a single time; around a sixth belongs to the top ten. No antigen has been identified for these receptors. Indicated treatment: roughly 11-day PBMC culture with coronavirus spike peptide pools or control peptides (ViraFEST assay). Sample: cultured CD4+ T cells from blood. These receptors originate from a human donor with COVID-19.

Relative to its sample, this clonotype is medium-sized. This chain links TRBV27 with TRBJ1-5; D gene unclear. The CDR3 extends over 14 amino acids. Germline values: CDR1 MNHEY, CDR2 SMNVEV (reference sequence). Trimming stripped 0 bases from V and 7 bases from J, with 10 bases between. The CDR3 coding sequence is TGTGCCAGCAGTTTATCGCCCGGGGAGCAGCCCCAGCATTTT. Translation: CASSLSPGEQPQHF.

The chain uses TRBV12-3 or TRBV12-4 and TRBJ2-5; perhaps TRBD1 as D (6 bases). Trimming removed 2 bases at V and 5 bases at J, with 15 bases between. The CDR3 loop spans 15 amino acids. The CDR3 here is CASSLRAPGDETQYF. CDR3 DNA sequence: TGTGCCAGCAGTTTAAGGGCCCCAGGGGACGAGACCCAGTACTTC.

The chain is built from TRBV18 and TRBJ2-2, with 7 bases aligning to TRBD1. The CDR3 totals 14 residues. V was pared by 6 bases and J by 4 bases, with 5 bases of the junction left unmatched. Germline CDR1 reads KGHSH; CDR2 reads LQKENI. CDR3 sequence reads: CASSQGQTTGELFF. The CDR3 DNA is TGTGCCAGCTCGCAGGGACAGACCACCGGGGAGCTGTTTTTT.

The genes are TRBV5-4 and TRBJ1-6, with D perhaps TRBD1 (5 bases). Germline V gene sequence: CDR1 SGHNT, CDR2 YYREEE (reference sequence). This CDR3 spans 15 amino acids. V was clipped by 2 bases and J by 4 bases, with 10 bases between them. Here the CDR3 DNA reads TGTGCCAGCAGCTTCGGGGGGTGGTATAATTCACCCCTCCACTTT. Encoded protein: CASSFGGWYNSPLHF.

This clonotype was counted a few times. CDR3 DNA: TGTGCCAGCAGTGGACGGACAGTGAACACTGAAGCTTTCTTT. The encoded protein is CASSGRTVNTEAFF. The gene calls are TRBV2 and TRBJ1-1; D is perhaps TRBD1 (6 bases). The germline gives CDR1 SNHLY, CDR2 FYNNEI. The CDR3 spans 14 residues. Trimming cost V 4 bases and J 0 bases, with 9 bases left between them.

This clonotype was detected only a few times. V is TRBV6-2 or TRBV6-3 and J is TRBJ1-6; 9 bases are a match to TRBD1. V was clipped by 2 bases and J by 7 bases; unmatched bases: 9. CDR3 length: 17 residues. CDR1 MNHEY and CDR2 SVGEGT come from the germline V gene. The CDR3 here is CASSYGTGISSNSPLHF. The DNA of the CDR3 is TGTGCCAGCAGTTACGGGACAGGGATATCCTCCAATTCACCCCTCCACTTT.

There are a few counts of this clonotype. The chain couples TRBV4-3 to TRBJ2-3, with 9 bases lining up with TRBD2. This CDR3 has 14 residues. Germline V gene sequence: CDR1 LGHNA, CDR2 YSLEER. V shed 1 base and J 6 bases; nucleotides not matched to a gene: 2. The CDR3 loop reads CASSQGTSVDTQYF. In nucleotides, the CDR3 is TGCGCCAGCAGCCAAGGGACTAGCGTGGATACGCAGTATTTT.

A few counts support this clonotype. Compared with germline, one end of the junction differs, possibly owing to a read error. J is TRBJ1-1 and V is TRBV4-2; D uncertain. From germline, CDR1 is LGHNA and CDR2 YNFKEQ. The CDR3 length is 14 residues. As DNA, the CDR3 is TGTGCCAGCAGCCTCGAACTCGGGAACGCTGAAGCTTTCTTT. Translated, it gives CASSLELGNAEAFF.